This TCR beta chain stems from a study of blood T cell repertoires in COVID-19. Study summary: The United States, Italy and Spain provided the acute and convalescent COVID-19 samples. Nucleic acid was either cDNA or gDNA, and it came from T cells, B-cell-depleted T cells, or PBMCs.

Per the original methods: Counts of nucleated cells, estimated from reference gene primer amplification, were obtained. Data came from immunoSEQ multiplex PCR; TCRdb stores just in-frame clones and leaves some out. V, J and clone size are taken as reported in that table, and D and trimming were inferred from the DNA itself. The profile shows roughly 240,000 clones, around 80% of them singletons. The germline V gene has CDR1 SGHRS and CDR2 YFSETQ. Trimming cost V 4 bases and J 4 bases, with 8 bases left between them. CDR3 length: 12 residues. This clone occurred a few times. The clonotype comes from an elderly woman with acute or convalescent COVID-19. This sequence joins TRBV5-1 and TRBJ1-1, with D hard to call. Specimen: peripheral blood. CDR3 in amino acids: CASSATSTEAFF. The CDR3 DNA is TGCGCCAGCAGCGCAACCAGCACTGAAGCTTTCTTT.